This TCR beta chain was found in a study of blood T cell repertoires in COVID-19. The wider study: The origin of the acute and convalescent COVID-19 samples was the United States, Italy and Spain. Sample material is recorded as cDNA or gDNA derived from T cells, B-cell-depleted T cells, or PBMCs.

The V gene's germline CDR1 is SNHLY and CDR2 FYNNEI. The CDR3 is 14 residues long. V was clipped by 5 bases and J by 9 bases, with 14 bases between them. Authors' processing steps: Scientists estimated how many nucleated cells there were by amplifying reference gene primers. Sequencing used immunoSEQ multiplex PCR; TCRdb keeps in-frame clones, though not all of them. The V and J calls and clone size are taken from that table; D and trimming were inferred from the DNA. The table lists approximately 530,000 clones, roughly 89% of them singletons. The chain employs TRBV2 and TRBJ1-6; no clear D gene. Input material: peripheral blood. The sequence was obtained from a woman aged 50 to 60 with COVID-19, enrolled during active disease. CDR3 protein: CASSLQEVVSPLHF. The CDR3 nucleotides read TGTGCCAGCAGTCTCCAGGAGGTAGTTTCACCCCTCCACTTT.